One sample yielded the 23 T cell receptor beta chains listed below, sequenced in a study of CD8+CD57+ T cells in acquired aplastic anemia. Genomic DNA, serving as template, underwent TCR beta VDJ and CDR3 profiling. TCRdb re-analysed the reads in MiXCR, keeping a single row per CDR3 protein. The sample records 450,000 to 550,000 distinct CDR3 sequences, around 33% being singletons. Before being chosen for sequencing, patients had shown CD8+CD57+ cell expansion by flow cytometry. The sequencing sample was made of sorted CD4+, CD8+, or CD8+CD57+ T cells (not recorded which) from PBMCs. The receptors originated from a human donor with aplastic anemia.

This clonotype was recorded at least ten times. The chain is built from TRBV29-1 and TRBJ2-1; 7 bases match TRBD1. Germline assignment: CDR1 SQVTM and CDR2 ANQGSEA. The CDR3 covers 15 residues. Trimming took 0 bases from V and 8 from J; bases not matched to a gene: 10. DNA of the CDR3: TGCAGCGTTGAAGAAGCGAAGGGGGCTGGGGATGAGCAGTTCTTC. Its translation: CSVEEAKGAGDEQFF.

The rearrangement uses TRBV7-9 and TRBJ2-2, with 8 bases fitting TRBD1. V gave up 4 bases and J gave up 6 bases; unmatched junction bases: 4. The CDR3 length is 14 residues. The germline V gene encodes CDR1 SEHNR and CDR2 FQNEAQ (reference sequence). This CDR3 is CASSSIQGAGELFF. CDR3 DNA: TGTGCCAGCAGCTCGATACAGGGGGCCGGGGAGCTGTTTTTT.

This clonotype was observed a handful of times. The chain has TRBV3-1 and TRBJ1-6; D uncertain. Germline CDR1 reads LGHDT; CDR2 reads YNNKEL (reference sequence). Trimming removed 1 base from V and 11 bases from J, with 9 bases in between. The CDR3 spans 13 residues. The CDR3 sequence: CASSQALLPPLHF. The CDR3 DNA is TGTGCCAGCAGCCAAGCACTTCTACCACCCCTCCACTTT.

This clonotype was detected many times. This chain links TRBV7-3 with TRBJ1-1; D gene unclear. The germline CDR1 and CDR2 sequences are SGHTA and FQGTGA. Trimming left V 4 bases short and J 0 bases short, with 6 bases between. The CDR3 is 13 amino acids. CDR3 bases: TGTGCCAGCAGCTCAAGACTGAACACTGAAGCTTTCTTT. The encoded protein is CASSSRLNTEAFF.

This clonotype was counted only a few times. This chain's CDR3 is CASSLLALGYTF. The CDR3, as DNA: TGTGCCAGCAGCCTACTGGCGTTAGGCTACACCTTC. The rearrangement links TRBV7-9 to TRBJ1-2; no firm D call. CDR3 length: 12 residues. Germline assignment: CDR1 SEHNR and CDR2 FQNEAQ (reference sequence). V dropped 5 bases and J dropped 8 bases, with 12 bases sitting between them.

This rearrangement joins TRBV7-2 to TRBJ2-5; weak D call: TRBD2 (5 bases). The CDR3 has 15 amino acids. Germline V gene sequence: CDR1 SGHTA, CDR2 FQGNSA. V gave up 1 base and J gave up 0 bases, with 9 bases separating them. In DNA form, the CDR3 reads TGTGCCAGCAGCTTAGTCGGTAGCGACCAAGAGACCCAGTACTTC. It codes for CASSLVGSDQETQYF. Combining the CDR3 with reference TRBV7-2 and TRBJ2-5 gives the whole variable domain GAGVSQSPSNKVTEKGKDVELRCDPISGHTALYWYRQSLGQGLEFLIYFQGNSAPDKSGLPSDRFSAERTGGSVSTLTIQRTQQEDSAVYLCASSLVGSDQETQYFGPGTRLLVL.

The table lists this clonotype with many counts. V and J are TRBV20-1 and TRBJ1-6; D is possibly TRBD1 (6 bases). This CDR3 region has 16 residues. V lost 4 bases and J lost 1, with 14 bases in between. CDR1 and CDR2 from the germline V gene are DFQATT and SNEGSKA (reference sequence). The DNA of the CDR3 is TGCAGTGCTACTTCCCGAACAGGGTCCTATAATTCACCCCTCCACTTT. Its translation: CSATSRTGSYNSPLHF.

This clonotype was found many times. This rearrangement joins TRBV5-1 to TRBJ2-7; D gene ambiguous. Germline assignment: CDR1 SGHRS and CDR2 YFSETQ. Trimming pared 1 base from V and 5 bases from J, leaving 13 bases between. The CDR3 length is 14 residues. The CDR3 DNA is TGCGCCAGCAGCTTGCCGACGGTTATCCACGAGCAGTACTTC. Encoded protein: CASSLPTVIHEQYF.

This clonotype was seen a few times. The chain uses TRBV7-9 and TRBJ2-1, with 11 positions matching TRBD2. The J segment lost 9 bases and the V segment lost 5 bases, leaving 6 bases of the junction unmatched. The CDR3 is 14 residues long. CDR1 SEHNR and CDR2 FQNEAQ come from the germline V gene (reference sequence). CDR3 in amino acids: CASSVSGGAVEQFF. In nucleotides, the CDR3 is TGTGCCAGCAGCGTTAGCGGGGGGGCGGTTGAGCAGTTCTTC.

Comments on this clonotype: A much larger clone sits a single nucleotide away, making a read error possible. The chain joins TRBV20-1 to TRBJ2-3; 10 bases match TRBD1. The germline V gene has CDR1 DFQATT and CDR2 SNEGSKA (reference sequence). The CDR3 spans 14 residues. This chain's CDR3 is CGAKTGGAEDTQYF. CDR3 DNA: TGCGGTGCGAAGACAGGGGGCGCGGAAGATACGCAGTATTTT.

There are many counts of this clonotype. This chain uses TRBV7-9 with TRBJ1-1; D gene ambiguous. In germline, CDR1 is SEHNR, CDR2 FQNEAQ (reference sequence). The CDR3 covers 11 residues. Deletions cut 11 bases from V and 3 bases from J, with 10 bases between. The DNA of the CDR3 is TGTGCCGATTCTACAGACACTGAAGCTTTCTTT. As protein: CADSTDTEAFF.

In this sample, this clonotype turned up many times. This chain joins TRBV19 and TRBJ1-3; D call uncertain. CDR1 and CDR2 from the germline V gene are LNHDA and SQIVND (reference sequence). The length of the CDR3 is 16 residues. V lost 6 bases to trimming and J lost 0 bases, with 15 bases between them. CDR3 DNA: TGTGCCAGTAGCGATCCTTACGGCGACTCTGGAAACACCATATATTTT. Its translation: CASSDPYGDSGNTIYF.

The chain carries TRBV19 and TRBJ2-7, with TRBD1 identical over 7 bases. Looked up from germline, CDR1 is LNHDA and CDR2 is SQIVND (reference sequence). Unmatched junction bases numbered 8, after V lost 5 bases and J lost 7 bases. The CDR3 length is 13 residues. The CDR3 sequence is CASSGTANNEQYF. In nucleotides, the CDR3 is TGTGCCAGTAGTGGGACAGCGAACAATGAGCAGTACTTC.

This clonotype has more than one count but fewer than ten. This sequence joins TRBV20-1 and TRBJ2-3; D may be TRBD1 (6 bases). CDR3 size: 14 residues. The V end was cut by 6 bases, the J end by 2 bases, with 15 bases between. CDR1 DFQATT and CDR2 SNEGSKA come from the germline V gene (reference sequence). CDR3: CSASGTQPTDTQYF. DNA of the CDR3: TGCAGTGCCTCCGGGACACAACCCACAGATACGCAGTATTTT.

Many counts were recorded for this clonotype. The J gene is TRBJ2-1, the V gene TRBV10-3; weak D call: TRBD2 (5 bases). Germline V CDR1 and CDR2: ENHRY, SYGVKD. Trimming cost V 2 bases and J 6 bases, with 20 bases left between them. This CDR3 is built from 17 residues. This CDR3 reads CAISEPRGSGSVNEQFF. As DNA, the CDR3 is TGTGCCATCAGTGAGCCGCGAGGCAGCGGTTCGGTCAATGAGCAGTTCTTC.

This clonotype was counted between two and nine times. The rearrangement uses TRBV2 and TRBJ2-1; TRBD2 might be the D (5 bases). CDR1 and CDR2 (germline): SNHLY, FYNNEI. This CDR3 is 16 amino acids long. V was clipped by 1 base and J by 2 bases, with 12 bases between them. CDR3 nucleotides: TGTGCCAGCAGTGAAGTTTTGGGAGTTACCTACAATGAGCAGTTCTTC. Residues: CASSEVLGVTYNEQFF.

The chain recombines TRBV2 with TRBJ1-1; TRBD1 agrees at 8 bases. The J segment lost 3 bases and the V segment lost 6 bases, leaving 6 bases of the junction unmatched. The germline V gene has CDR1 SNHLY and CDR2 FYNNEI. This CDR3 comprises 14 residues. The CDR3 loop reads CASRRTGRDTEAFF. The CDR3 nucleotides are TGTGCCAGCAGGAGGACAGGGCGGGACACTGAAGCTTTCTTT.

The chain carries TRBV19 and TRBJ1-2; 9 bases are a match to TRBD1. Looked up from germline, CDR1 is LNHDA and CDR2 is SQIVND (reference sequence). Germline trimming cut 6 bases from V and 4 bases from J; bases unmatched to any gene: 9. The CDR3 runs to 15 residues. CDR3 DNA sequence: TGTGCCAGTAGGGAACAGGGGGCCGGACCCTATGGCTACACCTTC. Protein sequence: CASREQGAGPYGYTF.

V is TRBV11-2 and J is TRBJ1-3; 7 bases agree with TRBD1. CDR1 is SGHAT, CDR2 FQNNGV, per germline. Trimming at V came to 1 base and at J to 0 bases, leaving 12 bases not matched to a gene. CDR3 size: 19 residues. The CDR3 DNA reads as TGTGCCAGCAGCTTAGTGGACAGGCCGGTGCGCGCCTCTGGAAACACCATATATTTT. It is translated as CASSLVDRPVRASGNTIYF.

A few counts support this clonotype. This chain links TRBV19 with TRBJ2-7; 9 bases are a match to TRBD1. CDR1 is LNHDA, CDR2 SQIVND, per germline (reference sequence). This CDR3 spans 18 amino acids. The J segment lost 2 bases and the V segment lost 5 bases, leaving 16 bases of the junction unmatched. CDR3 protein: CASSVVGQGPSLTYEQYF. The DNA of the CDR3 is TGTGCCAGTAGTGTTGTGGGACAGGGTCCCTCCTTGACCTACGAGCAGTACTTC.

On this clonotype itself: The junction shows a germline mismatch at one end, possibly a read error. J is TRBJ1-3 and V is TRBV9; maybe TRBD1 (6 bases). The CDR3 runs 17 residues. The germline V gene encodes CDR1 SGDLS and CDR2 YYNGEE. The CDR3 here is CASSAIQGSTSGSTIYF. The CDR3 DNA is TGTGCCAGCAGCGCAATCCAGGGGTCCACCTCTGGAAGCACCATATATTTT.

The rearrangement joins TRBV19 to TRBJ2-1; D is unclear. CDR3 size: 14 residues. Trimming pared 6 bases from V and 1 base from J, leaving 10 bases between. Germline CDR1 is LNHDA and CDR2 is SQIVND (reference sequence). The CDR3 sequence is CASSRQLSYNEQFF. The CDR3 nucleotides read TGTGCCAGTAGCCGCCAGCTGTCCTACAATGAGCAGTTCTTC. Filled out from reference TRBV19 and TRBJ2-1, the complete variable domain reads DGGITQSPKYLFRKEGQNVTLSCEQNLNHDAMYWYRQDPGQGLRLIYYSQIVNDFQKGDIAEGYSVSREKKESFPLTVTSAQKNPTAFYLCASSRQLSYNEQFFGPGTRLTVL.

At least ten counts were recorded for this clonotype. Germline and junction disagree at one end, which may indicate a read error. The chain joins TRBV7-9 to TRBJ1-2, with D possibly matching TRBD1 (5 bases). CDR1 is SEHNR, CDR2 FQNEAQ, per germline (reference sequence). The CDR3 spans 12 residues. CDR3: CASSLVSAAGGF. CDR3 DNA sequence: TGTGCCAGCAGCTTAGTCTCTGCGGCCGGGGGCTTC.